This TCR beta chain derives from a study of cytomegalovirus exposure and HLA in healthy donors. Study-wide findings and caveats: There were some 150 TCR beta chains listed as cytomegalovirus-associated.

Regarding this clone: Its antigen is not known.

The PCR used 60 Vbeta and 13 Jbeta primers. Method: immunoSEQ multiplex PCR; TCRdb's copy keeps in-frame clones and lacks some. The table has around 130,000 clones, around 83% seen once. The sequenced sample consisted of PBMCs. This TCR was sampled from a woman aged 18-35 years in good health and CMV-seropositive.

CDR3 residues: CASSYSTYSGNTIYF. In nucleotides, the CDR3 is TGTGCCAGCAGTTACTCCACTTACTCTGGAAACACCATATATTTT. The chain carries TRBV6-6 and TRBJ1-3; D is undetermined. CDR3 length equals 15 residues. V was shortened by 0 bases and J by 0 bases, with 6 bases between the two germline ends. Germline loops: CDR1 MNHNY, CDR2 SVGAGI (reference sequence).